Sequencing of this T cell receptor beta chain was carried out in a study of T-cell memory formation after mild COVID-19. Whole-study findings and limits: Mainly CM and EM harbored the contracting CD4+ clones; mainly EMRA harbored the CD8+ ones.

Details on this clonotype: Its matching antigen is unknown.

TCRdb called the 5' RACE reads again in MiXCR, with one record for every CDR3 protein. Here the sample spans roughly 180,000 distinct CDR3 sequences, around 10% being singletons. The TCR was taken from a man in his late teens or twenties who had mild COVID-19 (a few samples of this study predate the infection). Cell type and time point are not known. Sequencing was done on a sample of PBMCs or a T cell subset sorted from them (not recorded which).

The CDR3 protein is CASSEGWGDDAFF. The CDR3 DNA is TGTGCCAGCAGCGAAGGTTGGGGGGACGACGCTTTCTTT. The chain couples TRBV7-9 to TRBJ1-1; possible D gene TRBD1, 5 bases. The CDR3 totals 13 residues. Germline values: CDR1 SEHNR, CDR2 FQNEAQ (reference sequence). V was trimmed by 5 bases and J by 11 bases, leaving 18 bases between them.